The next 20 T cell receptor beta chains were all read from a single sample in a study of regulatory T cells in long-lasting Graves disease. Time point: newly diagnosed GD, antithyroid drugs for less than 3 months. Scientists built the TCR library using RNA that was extracted from PBMCs. Sequencing libraries for TCR beta were prepared with iRepertoire HTBI primers and Arm-PCR of CDR3 regions. TCRdb passed the multiplex PCR reads through MiXCR, listing each CDR3 protein once. Here the sample spans about 220,000 distinct CDR3 sequences, roughly 20% being singletons. The same sample was also studied in work on T cells in Graves' hyperthyroidism and ophthalmopathy.

The sequencing here drew on peripheral blood mononuclear cells (PBMCs), taken at new diagnosis, from a patient treated with antithyroid drugs. These receptors all come from a woman between 25 and 40 years old with Graves disease.

This clonotype was counted at least ten times. The DNA of the CDR3 is TGCAGCGTTGTCCAGGGGGCAAATCTCGAAGCTTTCTTT. Amino acids: CSVVQGANLEAFF. This rearrangement joins TRBV29-1 to TRBJ1-1; the match to TRBD1 covers 8 bases. Germline-derived CDR1 and CDR2 are SQVTM and ANQGSEA. V dropped 4 bases and J dropped 8; count of bases not matched to a gene: 9. This CDR3 has 13 amino acids.

The V and J genes are TRBV2 and TRBJ2-3; 13 bases are shared with TRBD2. Trimming cost V 6 bases and J 0 bases; bases outside gene matches: 6. The CDR3 is made up of 17 amino acids. Looked up from germline, CDR1 is SNHLY and CDR2 is FYNNEI. CDR3 amino acids: CASRRTSGGRSTDTQYF. As DNA, the CDR3 is TGTGCCAGCAGGCGGACTAGCGGGGGCCGTAGCACAGATACGCAGTATTTT.

With regard to this clonotype: The conserved closing phenylalanine or tryptophan is absent in this CDR3, likely reflecting a read error. The chain carries TRBV7-9 and TRBJ2-1, with 7 bases aligning to TRBD1. Looked up from germline, CDR1 is SEHNR and CDR2 is FQNEAQ (reference sequence). This CDR3 contains 17 residues. V lost 3 bases and J lost 4; bases outside the gene matches: 12. The CDR3 DNA reads TGTGCCAGCAGCTTCCCATCGGGACAGTCATGGTACAATGAGCAGTTCCTC. Protein product: CASSFPSGQSWYNEQFL.

The rearrangement links TRBV11-3 to TRBJ1-2; 9 bases agree with TRBD1. Germline CDR1 SGHNT, CDR2 YENEEA. The junction had 11 bases not matched to a gene; V was cut back by 6 bases and J by 0 bases. The CDR3 has 17 amino acids. The CDR3 spells CASRTGQGRTTNYGYTF. For the CDR3, the DNA is TGTGCCAGCAGAACGGGACAGGGACGGACGACTAACTATGGCTACACCTTC.

This clonotype was observed many times. The chain employs TRBV28 and TRBJ2-2; the D is unclear. The ends were cut back, 2 bases at V and 6 bases at J, with 4 bases in the middle. The V gene's germline CDR1 is MDHEN and CDR2 SYDVKM. This CDR3 is built from 12 residues. The CDR3 nucleotides are TGTGCCAGCAGTTTAACGGCCGGGGAGCTGTTTTTT. Its protein is CASSLTAGELFF.

This clonotype appeared many times. The chain has TRBV6-4 and TRBJ1-1; TRBD1 is a possible D gene (5 bases). The ends were cut back, 7 bases at V and 3 bases at J, with 12 bases in the middle. Germline-derived CDR1 and CDR2 are MRHNA and SNTAGT. The CDR3 has 13 amino acids. CDR3 amino acids: CASKEGTYTEAFF. The CDR3 DNA is TGTGCCAGCAAGGAGGGGACGTACACTGAAGCTTTCTTT.

The chain employs TRBV7-2 and TRBJ1-2, with 9 bases aligning to TRBD1. There are 15 residues in the CDR3. From germline, CDR1 is SGHTA and CDR2 FQGNSA. Trimming cost V 6 bases and J 5 bases; bases outside gene matches: 10. The CDR3 DNA reads as TGTGCCAGCAGTCTAGGACAGGGGCCGCAATATGGCTACACCTTC. Its translation: CASSLGQGPQYGYTF.

The chain has TRBV28 and TRBJ2-7, with D perhaps TRBD2 (5 bases). This CDR3 contains 16 residues. V was shortened by 4 bases and J by 1 base, with 17 bases between the two germline ends. Germline V CDR1 and CDR2: MDHEN, SYDVKM. CDR3 loop: CASSSPGLIRSYEQYF. As DNA, the CDR3 is TGTGCCAGCAGTTCCCCCGGACTTATCAGATCCTACGAGCAGTACTTC.

With regard to this clonotype: This sequence is one base from a far larger clone and is likely a read error. This chain uses TRBV6-9 with TRBJ1-2; D is unresolved. This CDR3 is 13 amino acids long. In germline, CDR1 is MNHGY, CDR2 SVAAGI. The CDR3 here is CAGSYSRKYGYTF. CDR3 coding DNA: TGTGCCGGCAGTTACAGCAGAAAGTATGGCTACACCTTC.

This clonotype was counted a few times. J is TRBJ1-1 and V is TRBV30, with D possibly TRBD1 on 6 matching bases. This CDR3 is 14 amino acids long. V was trimmed by 2 bases and J by 2 bases, leaving 12 bases between them. From germline, CDR1 is GTSNPN and CDR2 SVGIG (reference sequence). CDR3 amino acids: CAWSPDRLNTEAFF. The CDR3 region has the DNA TGTGCCTGGAGTCCCGACAGGTTAAACACTGAAGCTTTCTTT.

This clonotype appeared a few times. At one end, the junction sequence differs from germline, possibly due to a read error. The chain links TRBV28 to TRBJ1-1, with D possibly being TRBD1 (6 bases). CDR3 length equals 14 residues. Germline loops: CDR1 MDHEN, CDR2 SYDVKM. CDR3 sequence reads: CASSFGQLNAEAFF. The CDR3 DNA reads as TGTGCCAGCAGTTTCGGACAGTTGAACGCTGAAGCTTTCTTT.

This clonotype has ten or more counts. The CDR3 spells CAWNRDWGTEAFF. CDR3 nucleotide sequence: TGTGCCTGGAATCGGGATTGGGGCACTGAAGCTTTCTTT. This chain uses TRBV30 with TRBJ1-1; D remains ambiguous. V was clipped by 4 bases and J by 4 bases, with 13 bases between them. The CDR3 loop spans 13 amino acids. The germline V gene has CDR1 GTSNPN and CDR2 SVGIG (reference sequence).

This clonotype has a count of ten or more. The chain combines TRBV28 with TRBJ1-2, with 7 bases lining up with TRBD1. From germline, CDR1 is MDHEN and CDR2 SYDVKM. With V trimmed by 6 bases and J by 2 bases, 6 bases remained unmatched. The CDR3 runs to 14 residues. The CDR3 reads CASRSQGGNYGYTF. Written as DNA, the CDR3 is TGTGCCAGCAGATCTCAGGGGGGCAACTATGGCTACACCTTC.

This clonotype was found many times. The rearrangement joins TRBV12-3 or TRBV12-4 to TRBJ2-7; 7 positions match TRBD1. With 6 bases clipped from V and 2 bases from J, the junction kept 7 bases outside the gene matches. CDR3 size: 14 residues. The CDR3 protein is CASRSDRDTYEQYF. As DNA, the CDR3 is TGTGCCAGCAGATCCGACAGGGACACCTACGAGCAGTACTTC.

This clonotype was detected ten times or more. This chain uses TRBV3-1 with TRBJ2-3, with 7 positions matching TRBD1. The CDR3 contains 14 residues. Unmatched junction bases numbered 1, after V lost 1 base and J lost 3 bases. From germline, CDR1 is LGHDT and CDR2 YNNKEL (reference sequence). CDR3 in amino acids: CASSQGRGTDTQYF. DNA of the CDR3: TGTGCCAGCAGCCAAGGCAGGGGGACAGATACGCAGTATTTT.

This clonotype was detected many times. The V gene is TRBV5-1, the J gene TRBJ2-3, with TRBD1 identical over 7 bases. The CDR3 runs 15 residues. Germline CDR1 and CDR2: SGHRS and YFSETQ. V lost 6 bases and J lost 5; bases outside the gene matches: 12. Here the CDR3 reads CASILGGGVGDTQYF. CDR3 DNA: TGCGCCAGCATCTTAGGGGGCGGAGTTGGAGATACGCAGTATTTT.

The table lists this clonotype with many counts. The gene calls are TRBV30 and TRBJ1-2; tentatively, D is TRBD1 (5 bases). The germline CDR1 and CDR2 sequences are GTSNPN and SVGIG (reference sequence). Trimming took 0 bases from V and 7 from J, leaving 15 bases between them. This CDR3 region has 14 residues. Written as DNA, the CDR3 is TGTGCCTGGAGTGTAGCAGGGAGGACGGGTGGCTACACCTTC. It is translated as CAWSVAGRTGGYTF. Full variable domain (remainder filled in from reference TRBV30 and TRBJ1-2): SQTIHQWPATLVQPVGSPLSLECTVEGTSNPNLYWYRQAAGRGLQLLFYSVGIGQISSEVPQNLSASRPQDRQFILSSKKLLLSDSGFYLCAWSVAGRTGGYTFGSGTRLTVV.

This clonotype was seen ten or more times. A much bigger clone sits one base away, suggesting this may be a read error. The rearrangement links TRBV10-3 to TRBJ1-1, with D hard to call. The CDR3 extends over 11 amino acids. Germline CDR1 and CDR2: ENHRY and SYGVKD. V was cut by 6 bases and J by 1 base, with 3 bases left in between. The DNA for the CDR3 is TGTGCCATCAGGGGGAACACTGAAGCTTTCTTT. Amino acids: CAIRGNTEAFF.

This clonotype was recorded many times. This chain uses TRBV28 with TRBJ2-1; D unresolved. The CDR3 sequence is 15 residues long. Per germline, CDR1 MDHEN and CDR2 SYDVKM. Deletions cut 4 bases from V and 3 bases from J, with 13 bases between. The CDR3 protein is CASSYPSHNYNEQFF. Here the CDR3 DNA reads TGTGCCAGCAGTTATCCCTCACATAACTACAATGAGCAGTTCTTC.

This clonotype turned up a few times. This sequence joins TRBV18 and TRBJ2-1; D assignment may be TRBD1 or TRBD2 (5 bases each). Trimming removed 2 bases from V and 6 bases from J, with 11 bases in between. This CDR3 comprises 14 residues. The germline CDR1 and CDR2 sequences are KGHSH and LQKENI. The CDR3 DNA follows: TGTGCCAGCTCACCAGGGGACGCCCGCAATGAGCAGTTCTTC. As protein: CASSPGDARNEQFF.